This entry lists 5 T cell receptor beta chains sequenced from one sample in a study of blood T cell repertoires in COVID-19. The data were produced by immunoSEQ multiplex PCR, yet TCRdb's version contains in-frame clones alone and is incomplete. The repertoire holds 100,000 to 150,000 clones, about four fifths seen once, with 30% to 45% in the top ten. Sequenced: peripheral blood. The receptors were sampled from a man aged 40-55 years with active or convalescent COVID-19.

The J gene is TRBJ2-1, the V gene TRBV24-1, with 12 bases aligning to TRBD2. V was clipped by 4 bases and J by 6 bases; unmatched bases: 9. The CDR3 has 17 amino acids. From germline, CDR1 is KGHDR and CDR2 SFDVKD. In nucleotides, the CDR3 is TGTGCCACCAGTGACCCGGAACTAGCGGGAGGTCGCAATGAGCAGTTCTTC. Translation gives CATSDPELAGGRNEQFF.

V usage is TRBV28 and J usage is TRBJ2-7; TRBD1 aligns across 12 bases. The CDR3 extends over 15 amino acids. The germline CDR1 and CDR2 sequences are MDHEN and SYDVKM. V lost 5 bases and J lost 5; bases outside the gene matches: 7. This CDR3 reads CASSLPGQGAHEQYF. CDR3 DNA sequence: TGTGCCAGCAGTCTACCGGGACAGGGGGCTCACGAGCAGTACTTC.

The V and J genes are TRBV6-5 and TRBJ1-4; 9 nucleotides align to TRBD1. This CDR3 comprises 14 residues. Losses at the gene ends were 6 bases for V and 8 bases for J; bases not matched to a gene: 7. The germline CDR1 and CDR2 sequences are MNHEY and SVGAGI. CDR3 sequence (DNA): TGTGCCAGCAGCTTGGGACAGGGTCAAGAAAAACTGTTTTTT. Encoded protein: CASSLGQGQEKLFF.

V and J are TRBV6-6 and TRBJ2-5; 8 positions agree with TRBD1. There are 15 residues in the CDR3. J lost 5 bases, V lost 2 bases, and 7 bases had no gene match. The germline V gene encodes CDR1 MNHNY and CDR2 SVGAGI (reference sequence). The CDR3 bases are TGTGCCAGCAGTTACCCTATGACAGGGGCCGAGACCCAGTACTTC. It translates to CASSYPMTGAETQYF.

The chain employs TRBV5-4 and TRBJ1-1; D may be TRBD1 (5 bases). Trimming left V 1 base short and J 1 base short, with 17 bases between. Germline values: CDR1 SGHNT, CDR2 YYREEE (reference sequence). CDR3 length: 17 residues. CDR3 nucleotide sequence: TGTGCCAGCAGCTTGTATCCCCAGAAGACAGCGAACACTGAAGCTTTCTTT. Translating it yields CASSLYPQKTANTEAFF.